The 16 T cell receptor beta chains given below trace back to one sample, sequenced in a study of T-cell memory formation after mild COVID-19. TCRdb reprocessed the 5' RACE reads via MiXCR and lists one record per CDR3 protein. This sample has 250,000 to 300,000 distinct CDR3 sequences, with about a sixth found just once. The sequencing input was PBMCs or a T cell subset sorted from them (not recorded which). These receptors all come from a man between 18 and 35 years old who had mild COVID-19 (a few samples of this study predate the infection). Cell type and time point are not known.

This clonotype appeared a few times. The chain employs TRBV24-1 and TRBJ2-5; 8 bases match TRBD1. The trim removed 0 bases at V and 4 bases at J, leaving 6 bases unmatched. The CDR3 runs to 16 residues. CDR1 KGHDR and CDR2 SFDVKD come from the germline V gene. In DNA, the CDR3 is TGTGCCACCAGTGATTTGCCCGACAGGGGTGGAGAGACCCAGTACTTC. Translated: CATSDLPDRGGETQYF.

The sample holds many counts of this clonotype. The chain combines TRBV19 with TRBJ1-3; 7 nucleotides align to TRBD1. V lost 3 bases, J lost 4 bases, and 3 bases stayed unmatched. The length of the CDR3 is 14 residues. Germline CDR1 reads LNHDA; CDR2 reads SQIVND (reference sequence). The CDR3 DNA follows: TGTGCCAGTAGTATCCAGGGGGACGGAAACACCATATATTTT. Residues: CASSIQGDGNTIYF.

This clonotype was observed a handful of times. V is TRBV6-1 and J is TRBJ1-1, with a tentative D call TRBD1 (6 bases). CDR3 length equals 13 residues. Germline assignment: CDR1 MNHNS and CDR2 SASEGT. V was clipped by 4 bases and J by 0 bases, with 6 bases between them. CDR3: CASSGTVNTEAFF. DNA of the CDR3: TGTGCCAGCAGTGGGACAGTGAACACTGAAGCTTTCTTT.

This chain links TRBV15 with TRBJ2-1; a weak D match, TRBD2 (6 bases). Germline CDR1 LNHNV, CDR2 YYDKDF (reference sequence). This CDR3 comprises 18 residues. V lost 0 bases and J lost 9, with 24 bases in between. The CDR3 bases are TGTGCCACCAGCAGAGAAGATCGGCGGGACGCTCCGGTGGGTGAGCAGTTCTTC. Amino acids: CATSREDRRDAPVGEQFF.

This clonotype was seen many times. In DNA, the CDR3 is TGCAGTGCTAGAGCGGGGAATCAGCCCCAGCATTTT. This encodes CSARAGNQPQHF. The J gene is TRBJ1-5, the V gene TRBV20-1; D not resolved. CDR3 length: 12 amino acids. V was cut by 1 base and J by 4 bases, with 5 bases left in between. Germline CDR1 and CDR2: DFQATT and SNEGSKA (reference sequence).

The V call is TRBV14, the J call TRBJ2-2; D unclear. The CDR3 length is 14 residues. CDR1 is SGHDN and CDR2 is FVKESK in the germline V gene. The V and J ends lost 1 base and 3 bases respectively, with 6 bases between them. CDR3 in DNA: TGTGCCAGCAGCCAAGTCAGCTACACCGGGGAGCTGTTTTTT. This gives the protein CASSQVSYTGELFF. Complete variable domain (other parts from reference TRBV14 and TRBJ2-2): EAGVTQFPSHSVIEKGQTVTLRCDPISGHDNLYWYRRVMGKEIKFLLHFVKESKQDESGMPNNRFLAERTGGTYSTLKVQPAELEDSGVYFCASSQVSYTGELFFGEGSRLTVL.

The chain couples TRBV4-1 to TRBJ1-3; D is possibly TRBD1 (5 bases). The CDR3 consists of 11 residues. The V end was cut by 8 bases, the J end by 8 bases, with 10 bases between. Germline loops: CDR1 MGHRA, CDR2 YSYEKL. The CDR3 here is CASRDPDTIYF. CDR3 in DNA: TGCGCCAGCCGGGACCCGGACACCATATATTTT.

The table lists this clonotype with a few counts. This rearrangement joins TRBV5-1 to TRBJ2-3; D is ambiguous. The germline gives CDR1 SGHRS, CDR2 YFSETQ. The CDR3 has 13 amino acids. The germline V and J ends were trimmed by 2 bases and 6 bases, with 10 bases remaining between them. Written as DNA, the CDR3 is TGCGCCAGCAGCTTACCTAGATCGGATACGCAGTATTTT. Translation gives CASSLPRSDTQYF.

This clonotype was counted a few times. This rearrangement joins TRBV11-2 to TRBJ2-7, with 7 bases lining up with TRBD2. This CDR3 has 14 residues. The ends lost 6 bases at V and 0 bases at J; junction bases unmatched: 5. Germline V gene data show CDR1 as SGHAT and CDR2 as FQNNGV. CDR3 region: CASRFASGSYEQYF. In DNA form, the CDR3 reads TGTGCCAGCAGATTCGCTAGCGGCTCCTACGAGCAGTACTTC.

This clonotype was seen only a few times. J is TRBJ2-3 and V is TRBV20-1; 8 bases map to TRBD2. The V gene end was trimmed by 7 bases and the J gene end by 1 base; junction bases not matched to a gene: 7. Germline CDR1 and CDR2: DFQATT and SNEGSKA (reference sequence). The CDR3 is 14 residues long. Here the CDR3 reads CSESPAGGTDTQYF. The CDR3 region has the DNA TGCAGTGAAAGCCCAGCGGGGGGCACAGATACGCAGTATTTT.

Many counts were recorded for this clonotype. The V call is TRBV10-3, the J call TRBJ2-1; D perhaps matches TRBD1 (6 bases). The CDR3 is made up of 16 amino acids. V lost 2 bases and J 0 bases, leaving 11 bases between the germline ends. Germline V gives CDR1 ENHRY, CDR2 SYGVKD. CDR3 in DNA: TGTGCCATCAGTGAGGGACAGACAAGCTCCTACAATGAGCAGTTCTTC. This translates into CAISEGQTSSYNEQFF.

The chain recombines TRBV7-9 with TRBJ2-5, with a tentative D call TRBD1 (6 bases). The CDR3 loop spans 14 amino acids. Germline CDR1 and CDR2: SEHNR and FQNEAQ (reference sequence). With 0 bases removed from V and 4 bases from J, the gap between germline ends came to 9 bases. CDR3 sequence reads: CASSLAGRGETQYF. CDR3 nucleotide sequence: TGTGCCAGCAGCTTAGCGGGCAGGGGAGAGACCCAGTACTTC.

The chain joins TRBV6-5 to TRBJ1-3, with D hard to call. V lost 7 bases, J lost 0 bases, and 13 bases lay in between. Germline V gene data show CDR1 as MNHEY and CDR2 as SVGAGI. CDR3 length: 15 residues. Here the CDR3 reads CASKGSANSGNTIYF. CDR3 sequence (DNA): TGTGCCAGCAAAGGCTCGGCTAACTCTGGAAACACCATATATTTT.

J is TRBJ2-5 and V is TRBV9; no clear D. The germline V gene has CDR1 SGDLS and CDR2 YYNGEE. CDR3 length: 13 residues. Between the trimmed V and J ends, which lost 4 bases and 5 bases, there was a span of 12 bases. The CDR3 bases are TGTGCCAGCAGCTCCTACCCCCGGGAGACCCAGTACTTC. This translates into CASSSYPRETQYF. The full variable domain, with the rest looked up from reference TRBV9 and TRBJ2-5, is DSGVTQTPKHLITATGQRVTLRCSPRSGDLSVYWYQQSLDQGLQFLIQYYNGEERAKGNILERFSAQQFPDLHSELNLSSLELGDSALYFCASSSYPRETQYFGPGTRLLVL.

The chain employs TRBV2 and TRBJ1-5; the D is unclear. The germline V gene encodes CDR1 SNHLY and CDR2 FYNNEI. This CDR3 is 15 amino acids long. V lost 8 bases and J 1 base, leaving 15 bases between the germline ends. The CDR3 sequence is CASCCLGRSNQPQHF. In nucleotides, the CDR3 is TGTGCCAGCTGCTGTCTGGGCAGAAGCAATCAGCCCCAGCATTTT.

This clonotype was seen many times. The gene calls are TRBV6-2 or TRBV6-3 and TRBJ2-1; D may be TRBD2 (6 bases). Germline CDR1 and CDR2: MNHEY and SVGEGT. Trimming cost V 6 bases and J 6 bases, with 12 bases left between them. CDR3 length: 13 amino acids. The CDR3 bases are TGTGCCAGCAGACGGGACGGGAGCAATGAGCAGTTCTTC. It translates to CASRRDGSNEQFF.